A selection of T cell receptor beta chains follows, all from one sample in a study of T-cell reconstitution after alpha-beta-depleted transplantation in children. MiXCR was run by TCRdb on the PCR reads, yielding one entry per CDR3 protein. The sample contains some 240,000 distinct CDR3 sequences, around 8.9% of which appear only once. The input for sequencing was PBMCs from the stem cell graft donor, taken from the stem cell graft. Receptor source: a human donor who donated a stem cell graft to a child with SCID. The CDR3 runs from the conserved cysteine through the conserved F or W. The order of the fields is D gene, clone size, V gene, J gene, CDR3 DNA, CDR3 protein. The D gene is left open where the match is weak. Clone size is stated in some rows and not others, as once, few, many or a class when expanded.

>TRBD1|.|TRBV5-1|TRBJ2-7
TGCGCCAGCAGCTTGTTGGGCGGTCTGACAGGGGTTTCCTACGAGCAGTACTTC
CASSLLGGLTGVSYEQYF
>.|many|TRBV20-1|TRBJ1-1
TGCAGTGCTAGAGCCAGAGGGGTCGTTTTCACTGAAGCTTTCTTT
CSARARGVVFTEAFF
>TRBD1|many|TRBV5-1|TRBJ2-2
TGCGCCAGCGCCCCCGGGACAGGGAGGAACACCGGGGAGCTGTTTTTT
CASAPGTGRNTGELFF
>TRBD1|few|TRBV20-1|TRBJ1-4
TGCAGTGCTAATCTCCCAGGGGGCGATGAAAAACTGTTTTTT
CSANLPGGDEKLFF
>TRBD1|many|TRBV19|TRBJ1-1
TGTGCCAGTATGAGGGGGCAGAACACTGAAGCTTTCTTT
CASMRGQNTEAFF
>.|.|TRBV5-1|TRBJ1-4
TGCGCCAGCAGCATTCAGGGAGGAACTAATGAAAAACTGTTTTTT
CASSIQGGTNEKLFF
>.|few|TRBV18|TRBJ1-3
TGTGCCAGCTCACACGCCGGGACGGGCAACTCTGGAAACACCATATATTTT
CASSHAGTGNSGNTIYF
>.|many|TRBV12-3/TRBV12-4|TRBJ1-1
TGTGCCAGCAGTTTGTACGCGGGGAAGAACACTGAAGCTTTCTTT
CASSLYAGKNTEAFF
>.|many|TRBV10-3|TRBJ1-4
TGTGCCATCAGGGACACCGCAACTAATGAAAAACTGTTTTTT
CAIRDTATNEKLFF
>.|many|TRBV12-3/TRBV12-4|TRBJ2-2
TGTGCCAGCAGTTTTGGGGGGCGGTCAAACACCGGGGAGCTGTTTTTT
CASSFGGRSNTGELFF
>.|many|TRBV28|TRBJ1-2
TGTGCCAGCAGTCCGAGGGCTTATGGCTACACCTTC
CASSPRAYGYTF
>TRBD1|many|TRBV5-1|TRBJ2-7
TGCGCCAGCAGCCTCACAGGGACAGGACTCTACGAGCAGTACTTC
CASSLTGTGLYEQYF